This record concerns one T cell receptor beta chain sequence. Its antigen is as yet unknown. This record belongs to a study of cytomegalovirus exposure and HLA in healthy donors. In the study overall: As an earlier analysis found, about 179 million T cells yielded about 120 million unique TCR beta sequences. Early on, a data release was issued that held roughly 80 million unique TCRs from HLA-typed donors. Whole-study findings and limits: Researchers reported that a few CMV-associated chains were confirmed in vitro as CMV antigen-specific.

Unrecorded immune exposures were likely, despite nominal health at sampling. CDR3 size: 13 residues. Trimming took 7 bases from V and 1 from J; bases not matched to a gene: 3. Germline-derived CDR1 and CDR2 are SGHTA and FQGTGA. The PCR made use of 60 Vbeta and 13 Jbeta primers. Clones were sequenced by immunoSEQ multiplex PCR, and TCRdb holds only the in-frame ones, with some missing. The data show about 200,000 clones, 80% to 85% seen once. The rearrangement joins TRBV7-3 to TRBJ1-1; 7 bases agree with TRBD1. This receptor was identified in a woman between 40 and 55 years old in good health and CMV-seronegative. Sequenced sample: PBMCs. The CDR3 region is CASKGAANTEAFF. The CDR3 DNA follows: TGTGCCAGCAAGGGGGCGGCGAACACTGAAGCTTTCTTT.